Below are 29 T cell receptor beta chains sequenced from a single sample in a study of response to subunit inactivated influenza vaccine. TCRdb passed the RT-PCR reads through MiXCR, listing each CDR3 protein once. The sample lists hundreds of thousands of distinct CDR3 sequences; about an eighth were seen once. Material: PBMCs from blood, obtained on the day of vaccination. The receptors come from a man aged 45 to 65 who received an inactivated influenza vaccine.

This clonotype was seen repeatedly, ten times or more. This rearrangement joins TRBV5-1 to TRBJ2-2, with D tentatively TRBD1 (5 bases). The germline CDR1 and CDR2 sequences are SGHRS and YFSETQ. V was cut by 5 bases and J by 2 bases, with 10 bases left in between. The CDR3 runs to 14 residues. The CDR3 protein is CASSSTANTGELFF. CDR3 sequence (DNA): TGCGCCAGCAGTTCGACAGCCAACACCGGGGAGCTGTTTTTT. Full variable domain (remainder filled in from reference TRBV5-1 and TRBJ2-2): KAGVTQTPRYLIKTRGQQVTLSCSPISGHRSVSWYQQTPGQGLQFLFEYFSETQRNKGNFPGRFSGRQFSNSRSEMNVSTLELGDSALYLCASSSTANTGELFFGEGSRLTVL.

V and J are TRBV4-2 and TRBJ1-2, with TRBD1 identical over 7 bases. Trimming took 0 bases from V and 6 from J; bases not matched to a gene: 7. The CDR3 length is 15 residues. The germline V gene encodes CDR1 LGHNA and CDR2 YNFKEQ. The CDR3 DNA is TGTGCCAGCAGCCAAGATCCGGCAGGGGGTAATGGCTACACCTTC. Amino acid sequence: CASSQDPAGGNGYTF.

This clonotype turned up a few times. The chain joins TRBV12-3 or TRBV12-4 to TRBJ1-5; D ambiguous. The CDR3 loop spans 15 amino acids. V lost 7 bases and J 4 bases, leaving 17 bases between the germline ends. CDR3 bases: TGTGCCAGCACCCCAGGACGAAGAGGGAATCAGCCCCAGCATTTT. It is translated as CASTPGRRGNQPQHF.

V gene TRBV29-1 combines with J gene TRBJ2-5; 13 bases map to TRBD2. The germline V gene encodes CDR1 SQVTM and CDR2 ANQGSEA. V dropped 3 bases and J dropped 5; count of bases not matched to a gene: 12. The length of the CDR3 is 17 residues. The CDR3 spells CSVDTGLAGVRGETQYF. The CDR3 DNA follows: TGCAGCGTTGATACAGGACTAGCGGGAGTGAGGGGTGAGACCCAGTACTTC. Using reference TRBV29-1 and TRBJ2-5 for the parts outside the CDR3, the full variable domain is SAVISQKPSRDICQRGTSLTIQCQVDSQVTMMFWYRQQPGQSLTLIATANQGSEATYESGFVIDKFPISRPNLTFSTLTVSNMSPEDSSIYLCSVDTGLAGVRGETQYFGPGTRLLVL.

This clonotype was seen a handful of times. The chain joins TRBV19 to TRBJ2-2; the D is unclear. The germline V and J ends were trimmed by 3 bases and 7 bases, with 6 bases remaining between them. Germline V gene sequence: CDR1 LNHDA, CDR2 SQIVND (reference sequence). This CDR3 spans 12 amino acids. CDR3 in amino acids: CASSISNGELFF. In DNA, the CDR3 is TGTGCCAGTAGTATCTCGAACGGGGAGCTGTTTTTT.

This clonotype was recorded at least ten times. CDR3 in amino acids: CASTQIVGANVLTF. CDR3 sequence (DNA): TGTGCCAGCACCCAAATCGTAGGGGCCAACGTCCTGACTTTC. This chain joins TRBV6-1 and TRBJ2-6; D ambiguous. Per germline, CDR1 MNHNS and CDR2 SASEGT. The V gene lost 7 bases and the J gene lost 4 bases, with 11 bases spanning the gap. The CDR3 runs 14 residues.

The CDR3 sequence is CASSQRTGRPSGSPLHF. CDR3 bases: TGCGCCAGCAGCCAACGGACAGGGAGGCCAAGTGGTTCACCCCTCCACTTT. The V and J genes are TRBV5-1 and TRBJ1-6, with 8 bases matching TRBD1. This CDR3 is built from 17 residues. V shed 4 bases, J shed 9 bases, and the junction held 15 bases outside the gene matches. Germline V gives CDR1 SGHRS, CDR2 YFSETQ.

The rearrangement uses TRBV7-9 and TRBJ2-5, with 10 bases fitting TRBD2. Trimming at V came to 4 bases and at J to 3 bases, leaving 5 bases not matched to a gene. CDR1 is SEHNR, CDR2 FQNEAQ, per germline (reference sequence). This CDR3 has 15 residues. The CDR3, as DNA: TGTGCCAGCAGCTCACCCGGACTAGCGGAAGAGACCCAGTACTTC. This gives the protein CASSSPGLAEETQYF.

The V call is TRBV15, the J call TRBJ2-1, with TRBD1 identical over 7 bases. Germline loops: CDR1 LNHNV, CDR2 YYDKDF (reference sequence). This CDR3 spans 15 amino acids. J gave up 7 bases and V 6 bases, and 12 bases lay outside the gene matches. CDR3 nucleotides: TGTGCCACCAGGGAGACAGGGATGGCCGGGAATGAGCAGTTCTTC. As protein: CATRETGMAGNEQFF.

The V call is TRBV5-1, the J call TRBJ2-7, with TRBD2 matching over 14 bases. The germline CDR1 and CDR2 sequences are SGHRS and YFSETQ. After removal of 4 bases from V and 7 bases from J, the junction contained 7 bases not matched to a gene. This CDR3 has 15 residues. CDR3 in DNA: TGCGCCAGCAGCCCGGGACTAGCGGGAGCTGGGGAGCAGTACTTC. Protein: CASSPGLAGAGEQYF.

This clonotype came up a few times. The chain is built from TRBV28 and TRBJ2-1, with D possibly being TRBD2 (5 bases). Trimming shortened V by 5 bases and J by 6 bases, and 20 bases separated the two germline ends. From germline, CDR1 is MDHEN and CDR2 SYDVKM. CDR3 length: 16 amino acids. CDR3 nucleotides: TGTGCCAGCAGTGCCCCGTACGGGGAGCCGCGCAATGAGCAGTTCTTC. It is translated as CASSAPYGEPRNEQFF. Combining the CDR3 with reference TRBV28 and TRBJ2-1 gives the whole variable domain DVKVTQSSRYLVKRTGEKVFLECVQDMDHENMFWYRQDPGLGLRLIYFSYDVKMKEKGDIPEGYSVSREKKERFSLILESASTNQTSMYLCASSAPYGEPRNEQFFGPGTRLTVL.

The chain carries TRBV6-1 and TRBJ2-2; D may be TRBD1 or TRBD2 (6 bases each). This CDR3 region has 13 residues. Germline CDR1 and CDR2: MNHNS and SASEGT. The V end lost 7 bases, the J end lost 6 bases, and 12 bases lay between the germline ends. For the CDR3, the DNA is TGTGCCAGCATCCGAAGGGGGGCCGGGGAGCTGTTTTTT. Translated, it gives CASIRRGAGELFF.

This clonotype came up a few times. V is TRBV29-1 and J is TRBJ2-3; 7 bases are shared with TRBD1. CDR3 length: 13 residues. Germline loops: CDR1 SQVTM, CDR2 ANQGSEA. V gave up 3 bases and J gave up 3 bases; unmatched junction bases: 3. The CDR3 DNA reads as TGCAGCGTTGATTCACAGGGGACAGATACGCAGTATTTT. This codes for CSVDSQGTDTQYF.

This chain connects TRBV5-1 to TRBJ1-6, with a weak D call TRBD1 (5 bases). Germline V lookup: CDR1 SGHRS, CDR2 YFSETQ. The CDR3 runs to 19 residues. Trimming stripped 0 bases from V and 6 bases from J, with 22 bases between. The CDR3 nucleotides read TGCGCCAGCAGCTTGGTGGGACCGGATAGACGGGGGTCTAATTCACCCCTCCACTTT. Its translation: CASSLVGPDRRGSNSPLHF.

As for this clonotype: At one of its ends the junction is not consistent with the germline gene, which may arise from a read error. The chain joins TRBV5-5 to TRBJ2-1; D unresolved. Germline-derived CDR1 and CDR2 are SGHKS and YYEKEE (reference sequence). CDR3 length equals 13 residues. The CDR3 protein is CAISSDVANEQFF. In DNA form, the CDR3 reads TGTGCCATCAGCTCGGACGTGGCGAATGAGCAGTTCTTC. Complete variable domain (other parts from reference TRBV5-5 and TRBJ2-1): DAGVTQSPTHLIKTRGQQVTLRCSPISGHKSVSWYQQVLGQGPQFIFQYYEKEERGRGNFPDRFSARQFPNYSSELNVNALLLGDSALYLCAISSDVANEQFFGPGTRLTVL.

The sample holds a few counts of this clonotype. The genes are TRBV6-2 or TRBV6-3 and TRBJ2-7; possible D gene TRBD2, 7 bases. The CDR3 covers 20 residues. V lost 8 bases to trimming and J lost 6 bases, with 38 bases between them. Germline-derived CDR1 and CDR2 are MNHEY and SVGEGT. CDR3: CASSYGGNEHRASPPLEQYF. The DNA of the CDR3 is TGTGCCAGCTCCTACGGGGGGAACGAACACAGGGCAAGCCCTCCCCTCGAGCAGTACTTC.

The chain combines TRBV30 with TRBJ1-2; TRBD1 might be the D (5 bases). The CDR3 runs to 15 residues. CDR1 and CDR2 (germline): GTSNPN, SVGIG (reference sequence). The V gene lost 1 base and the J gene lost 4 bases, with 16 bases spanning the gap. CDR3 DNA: TGTGCCTGGAGTGACTGGCACTCCGGGGGCTATGGCTACACCTTC. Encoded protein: CAWSDWHSGGYGYTF.

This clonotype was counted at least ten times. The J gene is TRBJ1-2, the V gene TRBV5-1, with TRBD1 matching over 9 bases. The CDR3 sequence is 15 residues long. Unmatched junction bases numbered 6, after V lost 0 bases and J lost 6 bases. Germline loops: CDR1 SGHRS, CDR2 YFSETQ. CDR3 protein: CASSLDRDREHGYTF. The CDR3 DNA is TGCGCCAGCAGCTTGGACCGGGACAGGGAACATGGCTACACCTTC. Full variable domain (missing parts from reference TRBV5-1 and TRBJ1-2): KAGVTQTPRYLIKTRGQQVTLSCSPISGHRSVSWYQQTPGQGLQFLFEYFSETQRNKGNFPGRFSGRQFSNSRSEMNVSTLELGDSALYLCASSLDRDREHGYTFGSGTRLTVV.

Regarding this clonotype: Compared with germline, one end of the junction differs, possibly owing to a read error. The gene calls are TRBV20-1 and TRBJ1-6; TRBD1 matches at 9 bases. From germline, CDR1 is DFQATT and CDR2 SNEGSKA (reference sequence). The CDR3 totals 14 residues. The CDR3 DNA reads TGCAGTGCTAGAAAGACAGGGGGGAGTTCACCCTTCCACTTT. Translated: CSARKTGGSSPFHF.

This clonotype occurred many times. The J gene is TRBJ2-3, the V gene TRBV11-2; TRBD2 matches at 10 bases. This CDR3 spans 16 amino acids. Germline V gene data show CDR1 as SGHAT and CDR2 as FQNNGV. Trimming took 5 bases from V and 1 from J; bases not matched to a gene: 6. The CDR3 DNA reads TGTGCCAGCAGCCATCTCACTAGCGGGGGCACAGATACGCAGTATTTT. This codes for CASSHLTSGGTDTQYF. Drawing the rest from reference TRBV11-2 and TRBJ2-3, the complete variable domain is EAGVAQSPRYKIIEKRQSVAFWCNPISGHATLYWYQQILGQGPKLLIQFQNNGVVDDSQLPKDRFSAERLKGVDSTLKIQPAKLEDSAVYLCASSHLTSGGTDTQYFGPGTRLTVL.

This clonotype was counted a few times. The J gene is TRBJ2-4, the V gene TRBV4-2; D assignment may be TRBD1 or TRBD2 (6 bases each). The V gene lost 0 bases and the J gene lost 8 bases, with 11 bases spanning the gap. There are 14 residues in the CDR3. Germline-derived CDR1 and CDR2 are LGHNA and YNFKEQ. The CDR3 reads CASSQDKGGDIQYF. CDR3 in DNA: TGTGCCAGCAGCCAAGACAAGGGGGGAGACATTCAGTACTTC.

DNA for the CDR3: TGTGCCAGCAGCTTAGCAGTCAGGTCGTACAATGAGCAGTTCTTC. Translated, it gives CASSLAVRSYNEQFF. The chain joins TRBV11-2 to TRBJ2-1; D remains ambiguous. Germline V gene data show CDR1 as SGHAT and CDR2 as FQNNGV. The CDR3 spans 15 residues. The V gene lost 1 base and the J gene lost 4 bases, with 11 bases spanning the gap.

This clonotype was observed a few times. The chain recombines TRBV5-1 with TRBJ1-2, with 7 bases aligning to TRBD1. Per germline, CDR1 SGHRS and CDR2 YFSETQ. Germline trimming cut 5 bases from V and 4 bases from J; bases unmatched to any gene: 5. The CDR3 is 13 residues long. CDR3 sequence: CASRGDRRYGYTF. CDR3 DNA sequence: TGCGCCAGCAGAGGGGACAGACGCTATGGCTACACCTTC. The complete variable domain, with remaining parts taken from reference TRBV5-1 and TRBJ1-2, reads KAGVTQTPRYLIKTRGQQVTLSCSPISGHRSVSWYQQTPGQGLQFLFEYFSETQRNKGNFPGRFSGRQFSNSRSEMNVSTLELGDSALYLCASRGDRRYGYTFGSGTRLTVV.

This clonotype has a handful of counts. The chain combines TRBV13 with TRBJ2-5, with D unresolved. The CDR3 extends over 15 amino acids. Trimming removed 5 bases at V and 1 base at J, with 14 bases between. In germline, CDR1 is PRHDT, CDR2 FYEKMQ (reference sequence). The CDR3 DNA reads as TGTGCCAGCAGCCGACTCCCGACAAGCCAAGAGACCCAGTACTTC. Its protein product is CASSRLPTSQETQYF. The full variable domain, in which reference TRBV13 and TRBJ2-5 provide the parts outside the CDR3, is AAGVIQSPRHLIKEKRETATLKCYPIPRHDTVYWYQQGPGQDPQFLISFYEKMQSDKGSIPDRFSAQQFSDYHSELNMSSLELGDSALYFCASSRLPTSQETQYFGPGTRLLVL.

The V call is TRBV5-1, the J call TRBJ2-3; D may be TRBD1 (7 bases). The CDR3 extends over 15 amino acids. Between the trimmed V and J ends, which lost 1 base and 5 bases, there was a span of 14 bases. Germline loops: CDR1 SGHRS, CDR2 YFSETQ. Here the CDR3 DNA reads TGCGCCAGCAGCTTGAGCAGGGGGGACAGAGATACGCAGTATTTT. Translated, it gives CASSLSRGDRDTQYF.

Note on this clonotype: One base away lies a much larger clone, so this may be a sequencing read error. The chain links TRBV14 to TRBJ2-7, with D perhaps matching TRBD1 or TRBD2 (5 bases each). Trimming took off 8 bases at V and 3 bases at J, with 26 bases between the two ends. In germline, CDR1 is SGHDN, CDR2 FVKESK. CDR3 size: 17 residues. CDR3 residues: CASGKKSGGNPLYEQYF. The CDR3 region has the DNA TGTGCCAGCGGCAAAAAAAGTGGGGGTAACCCGCTCTACGAGCAGTACTTC.

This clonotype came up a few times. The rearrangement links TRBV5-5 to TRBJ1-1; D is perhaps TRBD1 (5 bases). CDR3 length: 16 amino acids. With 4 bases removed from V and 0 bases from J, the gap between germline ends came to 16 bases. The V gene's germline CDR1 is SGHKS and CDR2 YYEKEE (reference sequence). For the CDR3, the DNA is TGTGCCAGCAGCCCCCGAGAGTGGGGGTTGAACACTGAAGCTTTCTTT. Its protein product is CASSPREWGLNTEAFF.

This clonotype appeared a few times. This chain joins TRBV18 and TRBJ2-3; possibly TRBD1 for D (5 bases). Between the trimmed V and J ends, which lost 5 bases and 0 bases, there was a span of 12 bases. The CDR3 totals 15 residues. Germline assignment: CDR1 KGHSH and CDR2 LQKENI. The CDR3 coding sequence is TGTGCCAGCTCAAGACAGTCCTCTAGCACAGATACGCAGTATTTT. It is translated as CASSRQSSSTDTQYF.

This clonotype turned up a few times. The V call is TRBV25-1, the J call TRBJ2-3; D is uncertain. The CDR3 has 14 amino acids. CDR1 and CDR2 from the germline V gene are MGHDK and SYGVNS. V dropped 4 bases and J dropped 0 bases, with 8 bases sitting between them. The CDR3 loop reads CASSVMASTDTQYF. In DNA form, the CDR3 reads TGTGCCAGCAGTGTAATGGCTAGCACAGATACGCAGTATTTT. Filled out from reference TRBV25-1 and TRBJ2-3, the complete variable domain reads EADIYQTPRYLVIGTGKKITLECSQTMGHDKMYWYQQDPGMELHLIHYSYGVNSTEKGDLSSESTVSRIRTEHFPLTLESARPSHTSQYLCASSVMASTDTQYFGPGTRLTVL.